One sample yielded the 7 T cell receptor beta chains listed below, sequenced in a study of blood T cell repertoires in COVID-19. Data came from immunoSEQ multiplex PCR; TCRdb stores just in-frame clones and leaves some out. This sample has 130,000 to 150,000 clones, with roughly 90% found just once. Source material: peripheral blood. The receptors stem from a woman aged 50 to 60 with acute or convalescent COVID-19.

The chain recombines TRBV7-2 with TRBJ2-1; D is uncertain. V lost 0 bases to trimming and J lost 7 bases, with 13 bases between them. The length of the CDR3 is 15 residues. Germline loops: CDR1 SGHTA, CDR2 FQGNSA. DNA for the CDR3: TGTGCCAGCAGCTTAGCGAGAGGAGTCCATAATGAGCAGTTCTTC. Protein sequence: CASSLARGVHNEQFF.

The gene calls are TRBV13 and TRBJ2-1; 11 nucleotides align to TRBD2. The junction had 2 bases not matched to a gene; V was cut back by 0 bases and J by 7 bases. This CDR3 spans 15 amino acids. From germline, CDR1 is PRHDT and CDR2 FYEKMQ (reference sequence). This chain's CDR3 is CASSLGTSGRNEQFF. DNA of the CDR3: TGTGCCAGCAGCTTAGGAACTAGCGGGAGAAATGAGCAGTTCTTC.

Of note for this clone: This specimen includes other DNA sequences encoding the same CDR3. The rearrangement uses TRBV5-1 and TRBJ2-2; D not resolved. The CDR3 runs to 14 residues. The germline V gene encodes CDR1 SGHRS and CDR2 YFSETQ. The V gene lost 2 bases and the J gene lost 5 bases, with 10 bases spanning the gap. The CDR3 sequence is CASSLTMNTGELFF. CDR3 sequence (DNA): TGCGCCAGCAGCTTAACTATGAATACCGGGGAGCTGTTTTTT.

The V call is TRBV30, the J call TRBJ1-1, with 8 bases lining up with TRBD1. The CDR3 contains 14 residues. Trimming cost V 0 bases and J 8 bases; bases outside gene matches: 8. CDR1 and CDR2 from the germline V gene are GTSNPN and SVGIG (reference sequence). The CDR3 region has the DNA TGTGCCTGGAGTGTCGGGACAGGAGTAGTAGAAGCTTTCTTT. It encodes CAWSVGTGVVEAFF. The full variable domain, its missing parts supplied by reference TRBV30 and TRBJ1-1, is SQTIHQWPATLVQPVGSPLSLECTVEGTSNPNLYWYRQAAGRGLQLLFYSVGIGQISSEVPQNLSASRPQDRQFILSSKKLLLSDSGFYLCAWSVGTGVVEAFFGQGTRLTVV.

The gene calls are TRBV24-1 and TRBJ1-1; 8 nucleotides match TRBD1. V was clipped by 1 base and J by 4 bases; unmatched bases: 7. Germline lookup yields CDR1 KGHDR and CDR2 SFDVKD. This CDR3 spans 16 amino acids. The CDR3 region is CATSDLQDRGSTEAFF. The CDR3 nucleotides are TGTGCCACCAGTGATTTACAAGACAGGGGAAGCACTGAAGCTTTCTTT.

CDR3: CASTVRGHNRYEQYF. In nucleotides, the CDR3 is TGTGCCAGCACTGTCAGGGGGCATAACAGATACGAGCAGTACTTC. The rearrangement joins TRBV6-4 to TRBJ2-7; 8 nucleotides match TRBD1. From germline, CDR1 is MRHNA and CDR2 SNTAGT. The CDR3 consists of 15 residues. Trimming cost V 7 bases and J 4 bases; bases outside gene matches: 12.

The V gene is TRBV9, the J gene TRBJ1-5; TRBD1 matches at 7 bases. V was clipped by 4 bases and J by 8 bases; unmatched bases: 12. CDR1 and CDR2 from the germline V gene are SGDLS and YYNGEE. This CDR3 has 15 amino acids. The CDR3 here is CASSPGTALGKPQHF. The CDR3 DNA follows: TGTGCCAGCAGCCCCGGGACAGCCCTTGGGAAGCCCCAGCATTTT.